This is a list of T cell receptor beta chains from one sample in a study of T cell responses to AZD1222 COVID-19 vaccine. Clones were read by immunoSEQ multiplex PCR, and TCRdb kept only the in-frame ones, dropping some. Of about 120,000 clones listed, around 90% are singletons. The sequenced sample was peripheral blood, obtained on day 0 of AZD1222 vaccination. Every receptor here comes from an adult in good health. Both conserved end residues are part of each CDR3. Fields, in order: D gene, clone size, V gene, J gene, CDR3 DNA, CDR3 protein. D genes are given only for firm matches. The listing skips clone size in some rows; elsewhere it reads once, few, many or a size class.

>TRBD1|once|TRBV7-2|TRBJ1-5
TGTGCCAGCAGAATGGGACAGGGGAAACAGCCCCAGCATTTT
CASRMGQGKQPQHF
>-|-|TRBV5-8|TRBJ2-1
TGTGCCAGCAGCCGGGGGCTGCAGAGCTCCTACAATGAGCAGTTCTTC
CASSRGLQSSYNEQFF
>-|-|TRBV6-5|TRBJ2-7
TGTGCCAGCAGTTACTTAACCGAGACCTCCTACGAGCAGTACTTC
CASSYLTETSYEQYF
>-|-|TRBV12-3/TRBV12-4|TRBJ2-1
TGTGCCAGCAGCCCCTCCCCCTACAATGAGCAGTTCTTC
CASSPSPYNEQFF
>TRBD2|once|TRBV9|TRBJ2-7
TGTGCCAGCAGCGTTTTGGGACTAGGTTACGAGCAGTACTTC
CASSVLGLGYEQYF
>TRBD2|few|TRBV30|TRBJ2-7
TGTGCCTGGCTGCAGGGACCCCAATCGGCTAGCGGGTACGAGCAGTACTTC
CAWLQGPQSASGYEQYF
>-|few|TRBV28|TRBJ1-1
TGTGCCAGCAGTTTAGGGGGGCAGGGGACTGAAGCTTTCTTT
CASSLGGQGTEAFF
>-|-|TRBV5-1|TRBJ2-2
TGCGCCAGCAGCTTAGACGGAAACACCGGGGAGCTGTTTTTT
CASSLDGNTGELFF
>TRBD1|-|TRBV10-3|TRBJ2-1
TGTGCCATCAGCTTGGGAACAGGGGGTTACAATGAGCAGTTCTTC
CAISLGTGGYNEQFF
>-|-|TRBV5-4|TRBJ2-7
TGTGCCAGCAGCTTGGGCGGGACAGCGGCCTACGAGCAGTACTTC
CASSLGGTAAYEQYF
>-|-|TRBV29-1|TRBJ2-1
TGCAGCGCTCAGGCGGGGAACTACAATGAGCAGTTCTTC
CSAQAGNYNEQFF
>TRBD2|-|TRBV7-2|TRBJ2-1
TGTGCCAGCAGCCGTAGCGGGGGGGTCTACAATGAGCAGTTCTTC
CASSRSGGVYNEQFF
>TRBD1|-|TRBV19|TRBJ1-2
TGTGCCAGTAACGGTGGGACGGGGACAGGCTACAACTATGGCTACACCTTC
CASNGGTGTGYNYGYTF
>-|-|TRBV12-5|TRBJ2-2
TGTGCTAGTGGTTTGGTTCCCCCGGGACGCCCCGGGGAGCTGTTTTTT
CASGLVPPGRPGELFF
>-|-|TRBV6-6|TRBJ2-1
TGTGCCAGCAGTCCCCCGGCCGGGATCTCCTACAATGAGCAGTTCTTC
CASSPPAGISYNEQFF
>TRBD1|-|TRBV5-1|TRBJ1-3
TGCGCCAGCAGCGCCCGGACAGGGGGCGGAAACACCATATATTTT
CASSARTGGGNTIYF
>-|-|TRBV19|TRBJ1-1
TGTGCCAGTAGTGGATCCGGGACGTCGAACACTGAAGCTTTCTTT
CASSGSGTSNTEAFF
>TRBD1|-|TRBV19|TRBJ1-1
TGTGCCAGTAGAGGGGACAGGGGGAGAGTGAACACTGAAGCTTTCTTT
CASRGDRGRVNTEAFF
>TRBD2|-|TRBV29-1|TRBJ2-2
TGCAGCGTTGATAGTCCCGACAGACCTCGACTAGCGGAGCCGAACACCGGGGAGCTGTTTTTT
CSVDSPDRPRLAEPNTGELFF
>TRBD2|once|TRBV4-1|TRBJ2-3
TGCGCCAGCAGCCTTCTGCTTAGCGGGGGGGCCGCAGATACGCAGTATTTT
CASSLLLSGGAADTQYF
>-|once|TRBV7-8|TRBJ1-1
TGTGCCAGCAGCCTGTCCAGGGAACGTGAAGCTTTCTTT
CASSLSREREAFF
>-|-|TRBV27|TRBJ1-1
TGTGCCAGCAGGCCACGTGCTCAGAACACTGAAGCTTTCTTT
CASRPRAQNTEAFF
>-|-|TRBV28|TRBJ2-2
TGTGCCAGCAGAATTAGCATGGCGGGCGGGGAGCTGTTTTTT
CASRISMAGGELFF
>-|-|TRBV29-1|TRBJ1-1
TGCAGCGCCGGATGGGGGGGGCTGAACACTGAAGCTTTCTTT
CSAGWGGLNTEAFF
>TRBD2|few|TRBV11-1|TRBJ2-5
TGTGCCAGCAGCAAAGCAGCGGGAGGTGAGGAGACCCAGTACTTC
CASSKAAGGEETQYF
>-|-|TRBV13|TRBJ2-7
TGTGCCAGCAGCCCCCGGGCGGGACGCCTCGAGCAGTACTTC
CASSPRAGRLEQYF
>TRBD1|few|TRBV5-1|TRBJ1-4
TGCGCCAGCAGCGCGGGACAGGGGAGTGAAAAACTGTTTTTT
CASSAGQGSEKLFF
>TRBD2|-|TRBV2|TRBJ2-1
TGTGCCAGCAGTGAAGCAGGCGTCGGGGGGAATGAGCAGTTCTTC
CASSEAGVGGNEQFF
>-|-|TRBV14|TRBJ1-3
TGTGCCAGCAGCCTCCAGCGCGGAAACACCATATATTTT
CASSLQRGNTIYF
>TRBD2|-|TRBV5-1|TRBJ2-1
TGCGCCAGCAGCCTGGGACTAGCGGGGGGATTTGGCGAGCAGTTCTTC
CASSLGLAGGFGEQFF
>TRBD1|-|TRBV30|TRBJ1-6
TGTGCCTGGACCGGGAGGGGGCGACTCCCGAGCTCCTATAATTCACCCCTCCACTTT
CAWTGRGRLPSSYNSPLHF
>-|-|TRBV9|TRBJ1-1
TGTGCCAGCAGCGTCGACGGTAGGGCGAACACTGAAGCTTTCTTT
CASSVDGRANTEAFF
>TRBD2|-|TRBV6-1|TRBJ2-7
TGTGCCAGCAGTGAAGGGGGCGGGAGAGGATACGAGCAGTACTTC
CASSEGGGRGYEQYF
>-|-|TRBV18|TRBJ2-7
TGTGCCAGCTCGGGATCTAGGCAGGGAGCCTACGAGCAGTACTTC
CASSGSRQGAYEQYF
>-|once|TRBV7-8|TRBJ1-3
TGTGCCAGCAGCTTAGCGATAGGGGCGACAAACACCATATATTTT
CASSLAIGATNTIYF
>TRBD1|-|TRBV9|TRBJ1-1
TGTGCCAGCGGACAGGGGGGAAGGACTGAAGCTTTCTTT
CASGQGGRTEAFF
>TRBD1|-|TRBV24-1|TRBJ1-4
TGTGCCACCAGTGATCACGGACAGGGTGGGGAAAAACTGTTTTTT
CATSDHGQGGEKLFF
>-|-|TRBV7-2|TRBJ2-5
TGTGCCAGCAGCACCCCCCCTCACCAGGGAGCGACCCAGTACTTC
CASSTPPHQGATQYF
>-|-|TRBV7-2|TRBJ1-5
TGTGCCAGCAGCTTCGGGACACCTACTCATAGCAATCAGCCCCAGCATTTT
CASSFGTPTHSNQPQHF
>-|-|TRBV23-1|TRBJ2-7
TGCGCCAGCACCCAGTTCGGCCCAAGCTCCTACGAGCAGTACTTC
CASTQFGPSSYEQYF
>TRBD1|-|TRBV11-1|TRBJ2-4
TGTGCCAGCAGCACACAGGGGGCAACCAAAAACATTCAGTACTTC
CASSTQGATKNIQYF
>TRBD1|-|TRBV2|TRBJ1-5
TGTGCCAGCAGTGAAAGGGGGCCTGGCAATCAGCCCCAGCATTTT
CASSERGPGNQPQHF
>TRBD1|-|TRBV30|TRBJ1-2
TGTGCCGGGACAGGGGGGGACTATGGCTACACCTTC
CAGTGGDYGYTF
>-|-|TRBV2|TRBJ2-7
TGTGCCAGCAGGATTAGAGTAGGTCAGACCTCCTACGAGCAGTACTTC
CASRIRVGQTSYEQYF
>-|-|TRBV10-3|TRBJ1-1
TGTGCCATCAGTGCACGGGGCCAGAACACTGAAGCTTTCTTT
CAISARGQNTEAFF
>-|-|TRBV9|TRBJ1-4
TGTGCCAGCAGCGTACGGGGGAGTACAAATGAAAAACTGTTTTTT
CASSVRGSTNEKLFF
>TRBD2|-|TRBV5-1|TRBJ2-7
TGCGCCAGCAGCTTGGTCCTAGCGGGAGTCGGATACGAGCAGTACTTC
CASSLVLAGVGYEQYF
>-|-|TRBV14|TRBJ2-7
TGTGCCAGCAGCCCGCCCCGGGGAAGCCTTCTCGAGCAGTACTTC
CASSPPRGSLLEQYF
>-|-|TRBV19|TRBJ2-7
TGTGCCAGTAGGATACACCAGGGGTCCTCCTACGAGCAGTACTTC
CASRIHQGSSYEQYF
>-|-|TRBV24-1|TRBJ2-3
TGTGCCACCCGGGACGGCCGCACAGATACGCAGTATTTT
CATRDGRTDTQYF
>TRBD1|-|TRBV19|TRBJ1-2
TGTGCCAGTACCGATGGACAGGGGGTATGGTATGGCTACACCTTC
CASTDGQGVWYGYTF
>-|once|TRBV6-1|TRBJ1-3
TGTGCCAGCAGCCAGTCAGGGACTGGAAACACCATATATTTT
CASSQSGTGNTIYF
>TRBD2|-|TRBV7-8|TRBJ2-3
TGTGCCAGCAGCCCTCCGCGGGGGGGCCAAGATACGCAGTATTTT
CASSPPRGGQDTQYF